This TCR beta chain was sequenced during a study of cytomegalovirus exposure and HLA in healthy donors (dated by TCRdb to 2016 to 2017). Broadly, across the study: In an earlier analysis of fewer than 750 of the donors, 276 Gb of sequence data and 100 million or so unique TCR beta sequences from about 190 million T cells were reported. In an earlier analysis of 587 of the donors, high-throughput TCR beta sequencing was used to judge whether each TCR beta V gene segment behaved as functional or pseudogenic. Every repertoire in the discovery cohort had been generated on one and the same sequencing platform. An early release covering 550 to 700 HLA-typed donors comprised 300 to 350 gigabases of sequencing data and 65 million to 100 million unique TCR sequences. Both class I and class II loci were covered by HLA typing, at four-digit resolution. The study was designed to test whether signatures of past pathogen exposure could be identified by cataloging public T cell receptors. In a later genetic analysis, genome-wide SNP genotypes for about 65% of the roughly 670 donors were used, and that subset was treated as a discovery cohort. The study combined high-throughput TCR immunosequencing, statistical association of individual TCRs with disease status, and machine learning to predict cytomegalovirus infection status. Rather than using new phenotypic data, the later analysis identified candidate immune exposures from TCR beta sequences and from how often those sequences occurred across donors. The number of typed donors differed by locus: about 620-630 for A, B, C, DRB1 and DQB1; 500 to 550 for DQA1; approximately 600 for DPA1; and approximately 450 for DPB1. Of the 300 to 400 genotyped donors, about 84% fell in the genetic ancestry cluster associated with self-reported Caucasian donors. Several DR-DQ haplotypes were handled as single units for association and clustering because linkage in the cohort was strong. A later analysis re-analyzed previously published TCR beta repertoires from 550 to 700 donors and added high-resolution HLA genotyping to study TCR occurrence patterns. A separate validation cohort of over 95 different subjects was used in addition to the 666-subject first cohort. The study profiled the T cell repertoires of around 700 subjects by immunosequencing and related them to cytomegalovirus serostatus. Among some 410 genotyped donors of the cohort, an average of approximately 240,000 unique TCR beta nucleotide sequences were sequenced per donor, about a sixth of them non-productive. Donor age, sex, ethnicity and CMV serostatus were compiled alongside the repertoire data.

Beyond this particular receptor, the publication reports: A later analysis found that HLA-associated TCR beta chains were more clonally expanded and had lower generation probabilities than equally common non-associated chains. Because HLA typing was unavailable for some donors at each locus, only the typed subset was used in association tests. Only TCR beta chains were sequenced in this cohort, and the absence of alpha or paired-chain data limited detectable features. According to a later analysis, TCR association rates differed among HLA loci, with DRB1 alleles showing the most associated TCRs and HLA-C alleles showing the fewest. The study gave a list of under 200 TCR beta chains associated with cytomegalovirus. Three of the identified cytomegalovirus-associated TCR beta chains were confirmed in vitro to be specific for cytomegalovirus antigens. It was suggested by the authors that the approach could potentially be generalized to other disease states and immunological phenotypes. Sequencing depth was assumed to be roughly uniform across donors in the presence/absence analyses, though that assumption may not hold. According to a later analysis, most CMV-associated TCR beta chains appeared to be HLA-restricted, and the HLA associations seemed to be driven largely by CMV exposure. Correlated functional status among segregating V segments might reflect linkage disequilibrium, but an unknown experimental factor could not be ruled out. Across donors, most TCR sequences were observed very rarely, whereas some public TCRs were present in many individuals. A further reported finding was that TCR beta sequences accurately predicted the HLA-A and HLA-B alleles for most subjects in the first cohort. V-gene and J-gene trimming of TCR beta chains was associated with a missense DCLRE1C variant in a later genetic analysis, and the association was replicated in an independent cohort. In an earlier analysis of a few hundred of the donors, most TCR beta V segments were observed in productive rearrangements about 90% or about 30% of the time, broadly matching IMGT annotations. A cluster of highly shared sequence variants was judged likely to represent a technical artifact of the sequencing pipeline. CMV serostatus was the only immune exposure information available for the cohort. The classifier was reported to diagnose cytomegalovirus status with high specificity and sensitivity in both the original cohort and the validation cohort. Over 15 rarely observed V segments, including chromosome 9 orphons, were excluded from the earlier analysis of some 590 of the donors because counts were too low. Because the 87-base-pair reads could not distinguish some IMGT-functional V segments, including TRBV6-2 and TRBV6-3, those segments were excluded. In a later analysis, several top co-occurrence clusters were reported to appear linked to parvovirus B19, influenza, CMV and Epstein-Barr virus. Compared with the roughly 670-donor mean, donors in an Asian-associated ancestry cluster had fewer N-insertions in productive TCRs, according to a later genetic analysis. A later analysis associated 16,951 TCR beta sequences with specific HLA alleles at a false discovery rate of 0.05. Strong co-occurrence of HLA alleles, especially DR and DQ, made assigning TCR associations to individual alleles difficult.

The CDR3 numbers 19 residues from cysteine through phenylalanine. Of the read, only the CDR3 DNA is kept; its 57 bases are in frame from base 1. Taken from the germline V gene, the CDR1 and CDR2 loops are MGHRA and YSYEKL. V and J are trimmed by 1 base and 3 bases, and the gene matches miss 15 bases of the junction. This clone was picked up a small number of times. Its antigen is unknown. No per-base quality is available; no much larger clone lies one base away. Receptor amplification or capture employed the immunoSEQ multiplex PCR assay. A mixture of 60 forward primers for TCR Vbeta segments and 13 reverse primers for TCR Jbeta segments was used in the multiplex PCR. The CDR3 region of rearranged TCR beta genes was amplified from genomic DNA by a multiplex PCR assay. On the Illumina HiSeq System, the amplified TCR beta libraries were sequenced as 87-base-pair reads. As for the authors' bioinformatics: A later analysis counted approximately 74 million unique TCR beta chains across the 600 to 850 repertoires, and 10 million to 12 million of these chains were shared by at least two donors. Raw reads were error-corrected and collapsed into unique sequences with a nearest-neighbor algorithm that merged closely related sequences to remove PCR and sequencing errors. CDR3 sequences were aligned to IMGT reference sequences to assign V, D and J gene segments. For a sequence to be retained, a match of at least six nucleotides was required to both a V gene segment and a J gene segment. Rearrangements were classified as productive when the CDR3 lacked stop codons and remained in frame with V and J, and all other rearrangements were classified as non-productive. CDR3 was defined according to IMGT convention as the region running from the second conserved V-encoded cysteine to the conserved J-encoded phenylalanine. The earlier analysis of approximately 500 of the donors excluded sequences that lacked an unambiguous match to a single V gene segment. In an earlier analysis of 587 of the donors, V segments were called functional above 56.7% productive rearrangements and were called segregating when the between-donor standard deviation exceeded 5%. To diagnose cytomegalovirus status from the catalog of TCR beta chain sequences, a statistical classification framework was built. A later analysis assigned V and J genes by comparing TCR nucleotide sequences with IMGT/GENE-DB human TR gene sequences. A later analysis assigned CDR3 sequences and most-parsimonious VDJ recombination scenarios with the TCRdist pipeline. In a later analysis, every TCR beta chain was defined by the combination of its CDR3 amino acid sequence and its V-gene family, and reads without a unique V-gene family were dropped. As a way to deal with suspected cross-contamination and a sequencing artifact, a later analysis dropped 592 nucleotide sequences that were highly shared and had low generation probability. For each public chain, a later analysis derived a clonal expansion index from normalized ranks of inferred template counts within each repertoire. Generation probabilities in a later analysis came from a VDJ recombination model fitted to out-of-frame rearrangements, and those results were checked against IGoR. In a later analysis, hypergeometric tests were used to score TCR-TCR, TCR-HLA and TCR-CMV co-occurrence, with a repertoire-size bias correction applied to TCR pairs. A later analysis estimated false discovery rates by permuting HLA or CMV assignments 20 times. In a later analysis, co-occurring TCRs were grouped using DBSCAN, with TCRdist sequence similarity added in when clustering inside HLA-allele-positive subsets. Co-occurrence clustering excluded repertoires with fewer than 30,000 or more than 120,000 public chains, plus five with anomalous nucleotide sharing. In TCRdb, the immuneACCESS table is reduced to in-frame sequences with V and J assigned. These tables do not hold every clone; where another copy was compared, an unresolved V gene accounts for under half, and the others remain unexplained. V, J and clone size are taken as reported in that table, and D and trimming were inferred from the DNA itself. The sample has about 120,000 clones on record, 15% of them singletons. The ten largest clones take up about 2% of the sample.

The cohort consisted of some 670 healthy bone marrow donors. At the time of sampling, all cohort members were nominally healthy, though unrecorded immune exposures were likely present. The donor tested CMV seronegative and was one of the 352 seronegative cohort members. Each donor provided a peripheral blood sample, and peripheral blood mononuclear cells were used for TCR beta sequencing. The Qiagen DNeasy Blood Extraction Kit was used to extract genomic DNA from the blood cell samples. The chain links TRBV4-1 with TRBJ2-3; the central 8 bases match TRBD2. The clonotype comes from a woman between 18 and 29 years old in good health and CMV-seronegative. The sequencing sample was made of PBMCs. The CDR3 region: CASSQVRGGGPEGTDTQYF. The DNA reads as follows: TGCGCCAGCAGCCAAGTTCGGGGCGGGGGGCCCGAGGGAACAGATACGCAGTATTTT.